This T cell receptor (beta chain) stems from a study of beta chain features in type 1 diabetes. This clone was counted a few times. The antigen remains unidentified. The V and J ends lost 6 bases and 7 bases respectively, with 18 bases between them. Germline V gives CDR1 ENHRY, CDR2 SYGVKD. The CDR3 length is 14 residues. CD4+ naive, central memory, regulatory and stem cell-like memory cells were sorted via CD45RO/CCR7/CD25/CD127/CD95/CD27. Findings and limits, study-wide: Type 1 diabetes patients had TCRB CDR3s that were shorter (moderately but significantly so) in all four CD4+ subsets. Compared to healthy donors, patients appeared to have naive, central memory and Treg TCRB repertoires that were more alike. For type 1 diabetes patients, VDJ junctions showed fewer insertions and more deletions.

Investigators reverse transcribed all isolated RNA, so they sequenced expressed TCRB transcripts. Assay: immunoSEQ multiplex PCR; the TCRdb copy retains only in-frame clones and omits some. The profile shows approximately 260,000 clones, 24% of them singletons. The specimen sequenced was naive CD4+ T cells from blood. The TCR comes from a woman in her twenties or thirties with type 1 diabetes. The V and J genes are TRBV10-3 and TRBJ2-5; D might be TRBD1 (7 bases). CDR3 sequence: CAIRTGTAAGTQYF. CDR3 nucleotide sequence: TGTGCCATCAGAACCGGGACAGCAGCGGGGACCCAGTACTTC.